The clone carrying this T cell receptor beta chain was observed a handful of times. The target antigen is unknown. This record belongs to a study of Ad26.COV2.S vaccination and SARS-CoV-2 variants. Germline CDR1 SGHTA, CDR2 FQGNSA. There are 15 residues in the CDR3. V lost 3 bases and J 4 bases, leaving 16 bases between the germline ends. Treatment reported: roughly 18 received Ad26.COV2.S at low or high dose, single or two shots; 5 received placebo; per-sample allocation not given. Repertoires come from day 63 after the first vaccine or placebo injection. An adult aged 18-55 years in Boston served as the donor. Produced via immunoSEQ multiplex PCR; TCRdb's table is partial and in-frame only. The table records 350,000 to 600,000 clones, 80% to 90% of them present only once. Notes on the study in general: Responses of spike-specific T cells (both CD8+ and CD4+) reportedly showed substantial breadth after vaccination. Placebo recipients showed lower spike-specific TCR breadth than vaccinees.

This specimen was peripheral blood, taken in a trial of Ad26.COV2.S vaccine versus placebo. The chain carries TRBV7-2 and TRBJ2-7, with D possibly matching TRBD2 (6 bases). The clonotype was recovered from a person aged 18-60 years who received the Ad26.COV2.S COVID-19 vaccine or a placebo. CDR3 coding DNA: TGTGCCAGCAGCTTCACCGGGACGGGGACTTACGAGCAGTACTTC. Translation: CASSFTGTGTYEQYF.